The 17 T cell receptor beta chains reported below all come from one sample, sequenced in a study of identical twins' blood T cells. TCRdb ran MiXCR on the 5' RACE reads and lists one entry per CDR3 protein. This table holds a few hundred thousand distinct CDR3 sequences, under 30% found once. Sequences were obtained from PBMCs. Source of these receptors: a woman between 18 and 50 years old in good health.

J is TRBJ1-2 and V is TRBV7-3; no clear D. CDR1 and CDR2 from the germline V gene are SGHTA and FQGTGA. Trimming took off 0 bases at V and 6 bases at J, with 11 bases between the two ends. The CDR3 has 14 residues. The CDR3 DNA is TGTGCCAGCAGCTTAACCTACACGTTGGATGGCTACACCTTC. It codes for CASSLTYTLDGYTF.

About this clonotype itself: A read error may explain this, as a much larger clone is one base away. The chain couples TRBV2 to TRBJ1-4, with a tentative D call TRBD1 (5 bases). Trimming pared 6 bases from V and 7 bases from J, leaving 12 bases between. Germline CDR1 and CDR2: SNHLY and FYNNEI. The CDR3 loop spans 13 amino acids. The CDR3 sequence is CASRDMGVEKLFF. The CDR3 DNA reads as TGTGCCAGCAGGGACATGGGGGTTGAAAAACTGTTTTTT.

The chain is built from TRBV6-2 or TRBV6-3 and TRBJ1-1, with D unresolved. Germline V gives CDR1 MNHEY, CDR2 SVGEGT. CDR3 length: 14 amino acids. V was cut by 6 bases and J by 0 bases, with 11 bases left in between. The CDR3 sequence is CASSPGFMNTEAFF. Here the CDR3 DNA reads TGTGCCAGCAGCCCCGGGTTCATGAACACTGAAGCTTTCTTT.

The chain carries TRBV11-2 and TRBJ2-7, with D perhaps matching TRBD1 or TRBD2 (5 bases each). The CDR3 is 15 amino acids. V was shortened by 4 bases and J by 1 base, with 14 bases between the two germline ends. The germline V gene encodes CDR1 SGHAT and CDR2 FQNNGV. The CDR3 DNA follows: TGTGCCAGCAGCTCACTTACGGGGCCTTCCTACGAGCAGTACTTC. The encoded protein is CASSSLTGPSYEQYF.

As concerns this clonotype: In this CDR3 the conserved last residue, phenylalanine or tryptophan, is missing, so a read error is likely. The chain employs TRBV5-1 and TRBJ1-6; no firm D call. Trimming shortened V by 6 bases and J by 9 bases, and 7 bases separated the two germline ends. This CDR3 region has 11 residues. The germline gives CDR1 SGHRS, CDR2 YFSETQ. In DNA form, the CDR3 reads TGCGCCAGCACCCGGGGTTCACCCCTCCACCTT. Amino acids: CASTRGSPLHL.

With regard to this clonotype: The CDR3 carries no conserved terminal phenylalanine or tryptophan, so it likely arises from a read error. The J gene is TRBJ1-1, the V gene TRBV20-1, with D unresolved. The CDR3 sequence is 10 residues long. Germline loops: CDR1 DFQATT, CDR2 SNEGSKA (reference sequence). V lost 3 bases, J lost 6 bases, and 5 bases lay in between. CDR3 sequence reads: CSASWSEAFC. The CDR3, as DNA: TGCAGTGCTAGTTGGTCTGAAGCTTTCTGT.

In nucleotides, the CDR3 is TGTGCCAGCAGCTTAGTGGGTGTAGAAGAGACCCAGTACTTC. Translated, it gives CASSLVGVEETQYF. The rearrangement links TRBV7-9 to TRBJ2-5; D gene ambiguous. Trimming stripped 1 base from V and 3 bases from J, with 9 bases between. In germline, CDR1 is SEHNR, CDR2 FQNEAQ (reference sequence). The CDR3 length is 14 residues.

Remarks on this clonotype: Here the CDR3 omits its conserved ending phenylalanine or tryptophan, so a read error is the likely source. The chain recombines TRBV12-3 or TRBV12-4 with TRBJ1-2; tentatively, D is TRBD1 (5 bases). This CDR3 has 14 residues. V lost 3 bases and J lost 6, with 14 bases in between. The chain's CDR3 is CASSLGVGSHGYTS. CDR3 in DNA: TGTGCCAGCAGTTTGGGGGTTGGCAGCCATGGCTACACCTCC.

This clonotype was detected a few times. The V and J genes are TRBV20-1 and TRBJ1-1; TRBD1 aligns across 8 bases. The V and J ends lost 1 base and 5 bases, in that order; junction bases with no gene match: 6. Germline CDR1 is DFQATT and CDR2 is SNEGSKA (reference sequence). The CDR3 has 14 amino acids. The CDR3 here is CSARAPTGGTEAFF. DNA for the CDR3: TGCAGTGCTAGAGCCCCAACAGGGGGAACTGAAGCTTTCTTT.

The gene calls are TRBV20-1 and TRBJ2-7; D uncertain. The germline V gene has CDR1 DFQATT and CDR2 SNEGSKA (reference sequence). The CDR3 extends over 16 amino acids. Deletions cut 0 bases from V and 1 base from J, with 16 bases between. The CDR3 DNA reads TGCAGTGCTAGAGATGGGTTGGGCCCTTATTCCTACGAGCAGTACTTC. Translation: CSARDGLGPYSYEQYF.

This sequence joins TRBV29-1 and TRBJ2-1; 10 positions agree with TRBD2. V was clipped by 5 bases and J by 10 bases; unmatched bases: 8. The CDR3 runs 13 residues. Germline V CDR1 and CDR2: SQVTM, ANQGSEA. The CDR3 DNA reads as TGCAGCGTTCTAGCGGGAGTTCTGGGGGAGCAGTTCTTC. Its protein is CSVLAGVLGEQFF.

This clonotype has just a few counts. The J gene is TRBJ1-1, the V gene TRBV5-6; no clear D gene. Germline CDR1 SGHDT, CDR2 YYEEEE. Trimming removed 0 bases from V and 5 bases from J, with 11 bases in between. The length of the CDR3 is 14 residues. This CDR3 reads CASSLEESHTEAFF. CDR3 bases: TGTGCCAGCAGCTTGGAGGAGAGTCATACTGAAGCTTTCTTT. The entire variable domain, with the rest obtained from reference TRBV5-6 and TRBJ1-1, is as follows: DAGVTQSPTHLIKTRGQQVTLRCSPKSGHDTVSWYQQALGQGPQFIFQYYEEEERQRGNFPDRFSGHQFPNYSSELNVNALLLGDSALYLCASSLEESHTEAFFGQGTRLTVV.

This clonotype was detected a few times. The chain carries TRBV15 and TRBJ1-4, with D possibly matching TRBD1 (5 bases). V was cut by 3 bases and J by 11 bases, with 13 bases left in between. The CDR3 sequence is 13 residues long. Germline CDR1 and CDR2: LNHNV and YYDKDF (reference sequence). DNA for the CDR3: TGTGCCACCAGCAGGGGGGGTTCCGGGAAACTGTTTTTT. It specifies CATSRGGSGKLFF. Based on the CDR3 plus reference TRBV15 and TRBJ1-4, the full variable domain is DAMVIQNPRYQVTQFGKPVTLSCSQTLNHNVMYWYQQKSSQAPKLLFHYYDKDFNNEADTPDNFQSRRPNTSFCFLDIRSPGLGDTAMYLCATSRGGSGKLFFGSGTQLSVL.

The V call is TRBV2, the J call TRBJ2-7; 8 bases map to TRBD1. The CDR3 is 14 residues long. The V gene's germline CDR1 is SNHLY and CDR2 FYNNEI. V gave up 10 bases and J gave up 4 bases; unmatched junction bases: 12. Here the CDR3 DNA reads TGTGCCACCATGGTTGGGGACAGGCCATACGAGCAGTACTTC. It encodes CATMVGDRPYEQYF.

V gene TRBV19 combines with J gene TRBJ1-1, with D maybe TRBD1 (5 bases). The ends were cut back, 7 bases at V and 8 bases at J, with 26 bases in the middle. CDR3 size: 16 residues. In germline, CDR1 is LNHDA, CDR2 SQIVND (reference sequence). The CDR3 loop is CASKSARVGVRGEAFF. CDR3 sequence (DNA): TGTGCCAGTAAATCGGCACGGGTAGGGGTGAGGGGCGAAGCTTTCTTT.

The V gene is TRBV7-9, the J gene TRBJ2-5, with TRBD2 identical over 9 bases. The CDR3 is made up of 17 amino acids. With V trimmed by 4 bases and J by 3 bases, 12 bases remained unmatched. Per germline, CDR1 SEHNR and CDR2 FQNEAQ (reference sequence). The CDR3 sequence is CASSSSASGKEKETQYF. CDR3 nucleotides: TGTGCCAGCAGCTCCTCTGCTAGCGGGAAAGAAAAAGAGACCCAGTACTTC.

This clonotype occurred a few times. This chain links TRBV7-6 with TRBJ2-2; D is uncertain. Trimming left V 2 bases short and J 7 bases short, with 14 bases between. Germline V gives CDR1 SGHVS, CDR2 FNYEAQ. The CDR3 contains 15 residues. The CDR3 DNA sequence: TGTGCCAGCAGCTTAACAGAGATGACGAACGGGGAGCTGTTTTTT. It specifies CASSLTEMTNGELFF.